The entry that follows covers one TCR beta chain sequence. Its antigen is currently unknown. The source of the sample is a study of OX40 agonist ivuxolimab in advanced cancers. For the study at large: Patients were 82.7% male with ages roughly 20 to 85, mean 60. Whole-study findings and limits: In the expanded peripheral T cells, antigen specificity was never determined.

This CDR3 has 17 amino acids. After removal of 10 bases from V and 8 bases from J, the junction contained 20 bases not matched to a gene. CDR1 LNHDA and CDR2 SQIVND come from the germline V gene (reference sequence). Sequenced by immunoSEQ multiplex PCR; TCRdb stores in-frame clones only, minus some. Here the sample spans tens of thousands of clones, about 88% being singletons. The TCR was taken from an adult with an advanced solid tumor such as melanoma, head and neck, liver or kidney cancer. This specimen consisted of CD4+ or CD8+ T cells sorted from blood, obtained in a trial of the OX40 agonist ivuxolimab. This chain uses TRBV19 with TRBJ1-4, with 9 bases fitting TRBD1. CDR3 sequence: CATSRPGQGMVLEKLFF. CDR3 DNA sequence: TGTGCCACATCCCGCCCAGGACAGGGGATGGTGCTCGAAAAACTGTTTTTT.